Following are 32 T cell receptor beta chains from one sample sequenced in a study of vaccination and CD4 T cells after COVID-19. No antigen has been assigned to these receptors. The Oncomine TCR Beta short-read assay sequenced DNA from cultured CD4+ T cells. TCRdb recomputed calls from the PCR reads with MiXCR, one row per CDR3 protein. The repertoire holds about 26,000 distinct CDR3 sequences, about 64% seen once, with less than 6% in the top ten. The treatment here: roughly 11-day PBMC culture with coronavirus spike peptide pools or control peptides (ViraFEST assay). Material: CD4+ T cells from blood, cultured in vitro. The receptors originated from a human donor who had recovered from COVID-19.

V usage is TRBV9 and J usage is TRBJ2-5; the D gene is possibly TRBD1 (5 bases). Germline CDR1 and CDR2: SGDLS and YYNGEE. This CDR3 is 14 amino acids long. The V and J ends lost 0 bases and 4 bases respectively, with 10 bases between them. This CDR3 is CASSVAQGAETQYF. The CDR3 nucleotides read TGTGCCAGCAGCGTAGCTCAGGGCGCAGAGACCCAGTACTTC.

This clonotype was seen only a few times. The DNA is left out, because the CDR3 cannot be placed on it with certainty; the CDR3 is given as TCRdb lists it. V usage is TRBV6-1 and J usage is TRBJ1-5; no DNA check was done on the table's D call, TRBD1. From germline, CDR1 is MNHNS and CDR2 SASEGT. With termini counted, the CDR3 has 18 amino acids. The CDR3 protein is CASSESVGPGVSNQPQHF.

The chain recombines TRBV6-1 with TRBJ1-5, with 7 bases aligning to TRBD1. Trimming cost V 5 bases and J 3 bases; bases outside gene matches: 7. Looked up from germline, CDR1 is MNHNS and CDR2 is SASEGT. The CDR3 is 15 amino acids. CDR3 sequence reads: CASSRTGQINQPQHF. In nucleotides, the CDR3 is TGTGCCAGCAGTCGGACAGGCCAAATCAATCAGCCCCAGCATTTT.

This clonotype was observed a handful of times. This rearrangement joins TRBV7-9 to TRBJ1-5, with D perhaps matching TRBD1 (5 bases). The CDR3 consists of 14 residues. V was cut by 5 bases and J by 3 bases, with 11 bases left in between. Per germline, CDR1 SEHNR and CDR2 FQNEAQ (reference sequence). The CDR3 protein is CASSDRDPNQPQHF. CDR3 DNA sequence: TGTGCCAGCAGCGACCGGGACCCCAATCAGCCCCAGCATTTT.

V usage is TRBV27 and J usage is TRBJ2-7; a weak D match, TRBD2 (6 bases). In germline, CDR1 is MNHEY, CDR2 SMNVEV (reference sequence). Trimming shortened V by 10 bases and J by 0 bases, and 19 bases separated the two germline ends. This CDR3 has 15 amino acids. The CDR3: CATRTYGGNSYEQYF. For the CDR3, the DNA is TGTGCCACTCGGACCTATGGCGGGAACTCCTACGAGCAGTACTTC.

This clonotype showed up just once. The chain joins TRBV7-9 to TRBJ2-3; possibly TRBD1 for D (7 bases). Germline V CDR1 and CDR2: SEHNR, FQNEAQ (reference sequence). The CDR3 sequence is 14 residues long. The germline V and J ends were trimmed by 5 bases and 6 bases, with 15 bases remaining between them. This CDR3 is CASSPTPGGDTQYF. In DNA form, the CDR3 reads TGTGCCAGCAGCCCTACACCAGGGGGGGATACGCAGTATTTT.

The V and J genes are TRBV6-5 and TRBJ1-2; 7 bases align to TRBD1. The CDR3 is made up of 15 amino acids. Germline trimming cut 0 bases from V and 4 bases from J; bases unmatched to any gene: 5. Germline CDR1 MNHEY, CDR2 SVGAGI. The CDR3 DNA reads as TGTGCCAGCAGTTACTCGACAGGGTCCCTCTATGGCTACACCTTC. It is translated as CASSYSTGSLYGYTF.

The chain recombines TRBV7-6 with TRBJ2-3, with 9 bases identical to TRBD1. The V and J ends lost 5 bases and 3 bases, in that order; junction bases with no gene match: 6. In germline, CDR1 is SGHVS, CDR2 FNYEAQ. CDR3 length equals 15 residues. The CDR3 region is CASSTRTGATDTQYF. The CDR3 DNA is TGTGCCAGCAGCACTAGGACAGGGGCAACAGATACGCAGTATTTT.

This chain connects TRBV30 to TRBJ1-6; D not certain. V was shortened by 1 base and J by 7 bases, with 8 bases between the two germline ends. The CDR3 has 13 amino acids. Germline CDR1 and CDR2: GTSNPN and SVGIG (reference sequence). The CDR3 reads CAWSENANSPLHF. The CDR3 DNA reads TGTGCCTGGAGTGAAAACGCCAATTCACCCCTCCACTTT.

V and J are TRBV20-1 and TRBJ1-3; D perhaps matches TRBD1 (6 bases). The V and J ends lost 2 bases and 0 bases respectively, with 11 bases between them. The CDR3 totals 15 residues. Germline V gene lookup returns CDR1 DFQATT and CDR2 SNEGSKA (reference sequence). The CDR3 nucleotides read TGCAGTGCTAGACCTGACAGGAGCTCTGGAAACACCATATATTTT. The encoded protein is CSARPDRSSGNTIYF.

The V and J genes are TRBV6-1 and TRBJ2-7, with TRBD1 as a possible D gene (6 bases). Trimming removed 8 bases at V and 3 bases at J, with 14 bases between. Germline lookup yields CDR1 MNHNS and CDR2 SASEGT. The length of the CDR3 is 13 residues. CDR3 DNA sequence: TGTGCCAGCGGTAACAGGGAAGGCTACGAGCAGTACTTC. It encodes CASGNREGYEQYF.

J is TRBJ2-3 and V is TRBV24-1; D gene unclear. Germline loops: CDR1 KGHDR, CDR2 SFDVKD. The CDR3 consists of 15 residues. V was trimmed by 3 bases and J by 0 bases, leaving 9 bases between them. In nucleotides, the CDR3 is TGTGCCACCAGTGATCTAGATTTAAGCACAGATACGCAGTATTTT. Translated, it gives CATSDLDLSTDTQYF.

The chain is built from TRBV7-9 and TRBJ2-3; 9 nucleotides line up with TRBD1. The junction had 4 bases not matched to a gene; V was cut back by 1 base and J by 5 bases. Per germline, CDR1 SEHNR and CDR2 FQNEAQ (reference sequence). This CDR3 spans 15 amino acids. The CDR3 bases are TGTGCCAGCAGCTTAGGGGACAGGGTAGGAGATACGCAGTATTTT. It specifies CASSLGDRVGDTQYF.

V usage is TRBV27 and J usage is TRBJ2-1; 9 bases are a match to TRBD2. This CDR3 comprises 15 residues. Trimming at V came to 5 bases and at J to 8 bases, leaving 10 bases not matched to a gene. Per the germline V gene, CDR1 is MNHEY and CDR2 is SMNVEV (reference sequence). The chain's CDR3 is CASSPVVAGVHEQFF. The CDR3 DNA follows: TGTGCCAGCAGTCCGGTAGTAGCGGGAGTGCATGAGCAGTTCTTC.

About this clonotype: A read error may produce the germline difference seen at one junction end. CDR3 loop: CVWTWDLRPNTEAFF. As DNA, the CDR3 is TGTGTCTGGACCTGGGATTTGAGACCTAACACTGAAGCTTTCTTT. The J gene is TRBJ1-1, the V gene TRBV30, with no clear D. Germline CDR1 reads GTSNPN; CDR2 reads SVGIG (reference sequence). This CDR3 spans 15 amino acids.

In its sample, this clonotype was seen once. The CDR3 loop reads CASSKLVEAKNIQYF. In DNA, the CDR3 is TGTGCCAGTAGTAAACTAGTAGAGGCCAAAAACATTCAGTACTTC. The chain employs TRBV19 and TRBJ2-4, with D possibly TRBD2 on 5 matching bases. The V end lost 4 bases, the J end lost 1 base, and 11 bases lay between the germline ends. Germline V gene sequence: CDR1 LNHDA, CDR2 SQIVND (reference sequence). This CDR3 contains 15 residues. The whole variable domain, remainder taken from reference TRBV19 and TRBJ2-4, is DGGITQSPKYLFRKEGQNVTLSCEQNLNHDAMYWYRQDPGQGLRLIYYSQIVNDFQKGDIAEGYSVSREKKESFPLTVTSAQKNPTAFYLCASSKLVEAKNIQYFGAGTRLSVL.

The V call is TRBV6-2 or TRBV6-3, the J call TRBJ1-5; tentative D call: TRBD1 (5 bases). CDR3 length: 17 amino acids. The germline gives CDR1 MNHEY, CDR2 SVGEGT. Trimming cost V 4 bases and J 2 bases, with 18 bases left between them. The CDR3 sequence is CASSSARDYQGNQPQHF. CDR3 DNA: TGTGCCAGCAGTTCCGCCCGGGACTACCAGGGCAATCAGCCCCAGCATTTT.

This clonotype was observed a few times. The DNA for the CDR3 is TGCGCCAGCAGGGGGAATCCGGACTACGAGCAGTACTTC. This codes for CASRGNPDYEQYF. The rearrangement joins TRBV10-1 to TRBJ2-7; D gene unclear. V lost 6 bases to trimming and J lost 3 bases, with 12 bases between them. Germline assignment: CDR1 WNHNN and CDR2 SYGVQD (reference sequence). The CDR3 extends over 13 amino acids.

The chain has TRBV20-1 and TRBJ2-1, with TRBD2 matching over 7 bases. V was clipped by 5 bases and J by 6 bases; unmatched bases: 13. Looked up from germline, CDR1 is DFQATT and CDR2 is SNEGSKA (reference sequence). The CDR3 runs to 15 residues. CDR3 sequence: CSARIGAGASNEQFF. The CDR3 bases are TGCAGTGCTCGCATTGGGGCGGGAGCATCCAATGAGCAGTTCTTC.

The chain uses TRBV7-2 and TRBJ1-3; 9 nucleotides align to TRBD1. CDR3 length equals 16 residues. After removal of 1 base from V and 2 bases from J, the junction contained 3 bases not matched to a gene. The germline V gene encodes CDR1 SGHTA and CDR2 FQGNSA. CDR3 nucleotide sequence: TGTGCCAGCAGCTTAGGTGGGACAGGGACTGGAAACACCATATATTTT. Translated: CASSLGGTGTGNTIYF.

The chain couples TRBV30 to TRBJ1-6, with TRBD1 matching 7 bases. The V gene end was trimmed by 4 bases and the J gene end by 10 bases; junction bases not matched to a gene: 7. Germline loops: CDR1 GTSNPN, CDR2 SVGIG (reference sequence). There are 13 residues in the CDR3. The DNA for the CDR3 is TGTGCCTGGACGCGACAGGGTTACTCACCCCTCCACTTT. Translation: CAWTRQGYSPLHF.

This sequence joins TRBV21-1 and TRBJ1-2; TRBD1 reflects the table's D call only, with no check against the DNA. TRBV21-1 has pseudogene status. The CDR3 covers 14 residues. The CDR3 reads CASSAWTGEDGYTF. In DNA, the CDR3 is TGTGCCAGCAGCGCCTGGACAGGGGAGGACGGCTACACCTTC.

The rearrangement uses TRBV7-2 and TRBJ2-5; the match to TRBD2 covers 7 bases. V lost 3 bases, J lost 4 bases, and 8 bases stayed unmatched. This CDR3 has 15 amino acids. Germline CDR1 is SGHTA and CDR2 is FQGNSA. CDR3 in amino acids: CASSFLGGRGETQYF. The CDR3 DNA is TGTGCCAGCAGCTTTTTGGGTGGGAGGGGAGAGACCCAGTACTTC. Full variable domain (outside the CDR3, taken from reference TRBV7-2 and TRBJ2-5): GAGVSQSPSNKVTEKGKDVELRCDPISGHTALYWYRQSLGQGLEFLIYFQGNSAPDKSGLPSDRFSAERTGGSVSTLTIQRTQQEDSAVYLCASSFLGGRGETQYFGPGTRLLVL.

This clonotype was observed a handful of times. This chain joins TRBV7-6 and TRBJ2-5; TRBD1 might be the D (6 bases). The CDR3 has 11 amino acids. Looked up from germline, CDR1 is SGHVS and CDR2 is FNYEAQ. The V gene lost 7 bases and the J gene lost 9 bases, with 12 bases spanning the gap. The CDR3 DNA follows: TGTGCCAGCAAGGGGGAAATCGCCCAGTACTTC. This encodes CASKGEIAQYF. Full variable domain (remainder filled in from reference TRBV7-6 and TRBJ2-5): GAGVSQSPRYKVTKRGQDVALRCDPISGHVSLYWYRQALGQGPEFLTYFNYEAQQDKSGLPNDRFSAERPEGSISTLTIQRTEQRDSAMYRCASKGEIAQYFGPGTRLLVL.

This clonotype is medium-sized (0.01 to 0.1%) by share. The genes are TRBV15 and TRBJ1-2; unclear D gene. CDR1 is LNHNV, CDR2 YYDKDF, per germline (reference sequence). V was cut by 1 base and J by 5 bases, with 8 bases left in between. This CDR3 is 13 amino acids long. The CDR3 is CATSRADGYGYTF. In DNA form, the CDR3 reads TGTGCCACCAGCAGAGCCGACGGTTATGGCTACACCTTC.

The chain employs TRBV12-3 or TRBV12-4 and TRBJ1-1; TRBD1 agrees at 9 bases. The V segment lost 6 bases and the J segment 4 bases; nucleotides outside the gene matches: 15. CDR3 size: 17 residues. The CDR3 region has the DNA TGTGCCAGCAGGACCTGGGGACAGGGTCTTTTGGGCACTGAAGCTTTCTTT. Translation gives CASRTWGQGLLGTEAFF.

This clonotype was seen just once. This chain links TRBV7-2 with TRBJ1-1, with TRBD1 matching over 8 bases. There are 13 residues in the CDR3. J gave up 6 bases and V 5 bases, and 5 bases lay outside the gene matches. Looked up from germline, CDR1 is SGHTA and CDR2 is FQGNSA. The CDR3 nucleotides are TGTGCCAGCAGCGGGACAGGCGCCTCTGAAGCTTTCTTT. Protein product: CASSGTGASEAFF.

This chain links TRBV20-1 with TRBJ1-5; no clear D. From germline, CDR1 is DFQATT and CDR2 SNEGSKA (reference sequence). The CDR3 loop spans 12 amino acids. V was clipped by 6 bases and J by 3 bases, with 9 bases between them. The CDR3 region is CSAAGINQPQHF. CDR3 nucleotide sequence: TGCAGTGCGGCGGGGATCAATCAGCCCCAGCATTTT.

This clonotype has more than one count but fewer than ten. This sequence joins TRBV12-3 or TRBV12-4 and TRBJ1-1, with D uncertain. Trimming took off 7 bases at V and 0 bases at J, with 9 bases between the two ends. The CDR3 runs 13 residues. In DNA form, the CDR3 reads TGTGCCAGCACTCAAGAAGTGAACACTGAAGCTTTCTTT. It yields the protein CASTQEVNTEAFF.

The chain recombines TRBV20-1 with TRBJ1-6; possible D gene TRBD1, 6 bases. Germline values: CDR1 DFQATT, CDR2 SNEGSKA (reference sequence). This CDR3 contains 16 residues. V lost 4 bases and J lost 6, with 19 bases in between. The CDR3 DNA is TGCAGTGCTAACGTCATCAGGGGAGGAGGTAATTCACCCCTCCACTTT. Protein: CSANVIRGGGNSPLHF.

This clonotype showed up just a few times. The CDR3 DNA sequence: TGCAGTGCTGAAGTGGCTAGCGGAAGACTTACAGATACGCAGTATTTT. This encodes CSAEVASGRLTDTQYF. The V gene is TRBV20-1, the J gene TRBJ2-3, with 7 bases fitting TRBD2. CDR3 length: 16 residues. The germline CDR1 and CDR2 sequences are DFQATT and SNEGSKA (reference sequence). Germline trimming cut 5 bases from V and 3 bases from J; bases unmatched to any gene: 14.

The count of this clonotype is one. The chain combines TRBV11-2 with TRBJ2-1; 9 positions agree with TRBD2. Germline lookup yields CDR1 SGHAT and CDR2 FQNNGV. This CDR3 comprises 15 residues. V lost 5 bases to trimming and J lost 0 bases; unmatched junction nucleotides: 2. The CDR3 region is CASSHSGSSYNEQFF. The DNA of the CDR3 is TGTGCCAGCAGCCATAGCGGGAGCTCCTACAATGAGCAGTTCTTC.